This T cell receptor beta chain was captured in a study of blood T cell repertoires in COVID-19. About the research overall: COVID-19 samples collected from the United States, Italy and Spain covered acute and convalescent phases.

Generated by immunoSEQ multiplex PCR, the TCRdb table keeps only in-frame clones and is missing some. The table has roughly 200,000 clones, roughly 81% seen once. V lost 2 bases to trimming and J lost 8 bases, with 9 bases between them. The CDR3 spans 12 residues. CDR1 is ENHRY, CDR2 SYGVKD, per germline. What was sequenced was peripheral blood. The chain has TRBV10-3 and TRBJ1-2, with D uncertain. This clonotype was obtained from an elderly woman with COVID-19, enrolled during active disease. CDR3 in DNA: TGTGCCATCAGTGAGGAGGGAATCGGCTACACCTTC. This gives the protein CAISEEGIGYTF.